The clone carrying this TCR beta chain showed up just a few times. Its antigen is unknown. Isolated RNA was reverse transcribed in full, so expressed TCRB transcripts were sequenced. TCRdb's copy holds only in-frame clones and misses some; the assay was immunoSEQ multiplex PCR. There are roughly 330,000 clones in the sample; roughly 13% occur only once, and 0.015% lies in the top ten. This sample was taken from a study of beta chain features in type 1 diabetes. Findings of the study overall: Shorter TCRB CDR3s, moderately but significantly so, were found in Type 1 diabetes patients in all four CD4+ subsets.

The CDR3 is 15 amino acids. Trimming left V 3 bases short and J 4 bases short, with 13 bases between. Germline loops: CDR1 SGHTA, CDR2 FQGNSA. The source material was naive CD4+ T cells from blood. The sequence derives from a woman aged 18-35 years with type 1 diabetes. This chain uses TRBV7-2 with TRBJ2-1, with a weak D call TRBD2 (6 bases). The CDR3 region has the DNA TGTGCCAGCAGCTTTGCTGGGACTCTATACAATGAGCAGTTCTTC. Residues: CASSFAGTLYNEQFF.